This T cell receptor (beta chain) emerged from a study of persistence of HIV-infected CD4 T cells. Study-wide points: Degenerate expanded CDR3beta sequences were enriched among CMV- and Gag-responding cells. TCRbeta richness was lower in CMV- and Gag-responding cells than in anti-CD3/anti-CD28-responding cells.

In regard to this clone: Antigen specificity is unknown.

This was the immunoSEQ version 4 assay in survey mode. This table comes from immunoSEQ multiplex PCR, and its TCRdb copy is limited to in-frame clones, with some not included. In the table there are 40,000 to 60,000 clones, 70% to 90% of which are singletons. J was trimmed by 5 bases and V by 0 bases; bases with no gene match: 12. The CDR3 consists of 18 residues. Per germline, CDR1 MGHRA and CDR2 YSYEKL. Nonspecific anti-CD3/anti-CD28 bead stimulation represents the broad CD4+ T cell repertoire. CD4+ T cells upregulating both CD40 ligand and CD69 were sorted as responding cells. This chain links TRBV4-1 with TRBJ2-5; TRBD2 aligns across 10 bases. The TCR originated in an adult woman with HIV who was CMV-seropositive. Source: CD4+ T cells sorted from PBMCs after 18-hour stimulation, taken from a patient who received antiretroviral therapy. CDR3 sequence: CASSQEPGSGGIWETQYF. The CDR3 bases are TGCGCCAGCAGCCAAGAGCCGGGTAGCGGGGGGATATGGGAGACCCAGTACTTC.